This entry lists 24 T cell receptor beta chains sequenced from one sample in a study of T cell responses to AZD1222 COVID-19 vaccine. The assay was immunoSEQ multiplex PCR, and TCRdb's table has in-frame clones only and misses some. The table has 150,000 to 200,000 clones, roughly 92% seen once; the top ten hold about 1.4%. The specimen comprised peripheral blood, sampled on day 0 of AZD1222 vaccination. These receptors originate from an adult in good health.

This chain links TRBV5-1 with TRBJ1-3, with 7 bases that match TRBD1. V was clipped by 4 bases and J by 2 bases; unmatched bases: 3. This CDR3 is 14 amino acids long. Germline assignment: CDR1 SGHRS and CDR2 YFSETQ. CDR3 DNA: TGCGCCAGCAGCGGTGACAGGGCTGGAAACACCATATATTTT. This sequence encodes CASSGDRAGNTIYF.

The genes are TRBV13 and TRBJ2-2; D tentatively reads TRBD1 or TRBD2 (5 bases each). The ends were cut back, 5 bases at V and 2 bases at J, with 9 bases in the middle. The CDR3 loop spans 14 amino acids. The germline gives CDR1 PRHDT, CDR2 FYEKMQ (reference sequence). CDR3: CASSPGPNTGELFF. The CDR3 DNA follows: TGTGCCAGCAGCCCGGGGCCTAACACCGGGGAGCTGTTTTTT.

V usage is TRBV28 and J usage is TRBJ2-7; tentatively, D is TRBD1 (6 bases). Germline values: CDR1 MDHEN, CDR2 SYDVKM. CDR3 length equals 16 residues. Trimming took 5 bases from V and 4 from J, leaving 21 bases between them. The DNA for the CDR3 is TGTGCCAGCAGTGGGGCCGGGACAACAAGGCGATACGAGCAGTACTTC. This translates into CASSGAGTTRRYEQYF.

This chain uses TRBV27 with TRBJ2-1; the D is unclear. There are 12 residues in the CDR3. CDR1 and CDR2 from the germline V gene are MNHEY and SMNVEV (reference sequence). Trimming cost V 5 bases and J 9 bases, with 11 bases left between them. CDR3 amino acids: CASSPPLGEQFF. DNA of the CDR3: TGTGCCAGCAGTCCCCCCCTCGGTGAGCAGTTCTTC.

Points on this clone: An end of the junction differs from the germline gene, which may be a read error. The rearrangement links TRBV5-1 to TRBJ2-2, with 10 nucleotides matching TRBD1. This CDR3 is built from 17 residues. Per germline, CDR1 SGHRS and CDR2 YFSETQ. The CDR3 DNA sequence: TGCGCCAGCAGATTGGCAGGTGGGACAGGGGTCACCGGGGAGCTGTTTTTT. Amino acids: CASRLAGGTGVTGELFF.

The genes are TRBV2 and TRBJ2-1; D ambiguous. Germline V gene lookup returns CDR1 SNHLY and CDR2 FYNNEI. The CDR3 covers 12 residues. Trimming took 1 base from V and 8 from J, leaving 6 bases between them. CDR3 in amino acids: CASSEGSHEQFF. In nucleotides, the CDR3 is TGTGCCAGCAGTGAAGGGTCGCATGAGCAGTTCTTC.

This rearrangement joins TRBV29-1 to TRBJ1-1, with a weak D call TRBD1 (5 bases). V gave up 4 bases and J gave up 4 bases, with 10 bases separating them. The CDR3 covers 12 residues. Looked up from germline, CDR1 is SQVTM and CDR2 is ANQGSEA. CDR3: CSVGRGGTEAFF. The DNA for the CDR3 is TGCAGCGTTGGGAGGGGCGGCACTGAAGCTTTCTTT.

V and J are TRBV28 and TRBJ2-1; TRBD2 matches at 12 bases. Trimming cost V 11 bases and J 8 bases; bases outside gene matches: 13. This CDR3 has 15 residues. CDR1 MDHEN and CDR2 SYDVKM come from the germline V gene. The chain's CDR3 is CARGGGTSGLDEQFF. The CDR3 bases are TGTGCCCGCGGGGGGGGGACTAGCGGGCTTGATGAGCAGTTCTTC.

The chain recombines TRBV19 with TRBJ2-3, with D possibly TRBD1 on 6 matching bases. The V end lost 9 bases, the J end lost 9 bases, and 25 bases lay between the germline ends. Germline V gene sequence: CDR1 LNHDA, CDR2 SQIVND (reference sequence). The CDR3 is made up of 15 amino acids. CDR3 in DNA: TGTGCCAGCGCACCAGGACAGCGAAACTATGACACGCAGTATTTT. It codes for CASAPGQRNYDTQYF. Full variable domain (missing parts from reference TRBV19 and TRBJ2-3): DGGITQSPKYLFRKEGQNVTLSCEQNLNHDAMYWYRQDPGQGLRLIYYSQIVNDFQKGDIAEGYSVSREKKESFPLTVTSAQKNPTAFYLCASAPGQRNYDTQYFGPGTRLTVL.

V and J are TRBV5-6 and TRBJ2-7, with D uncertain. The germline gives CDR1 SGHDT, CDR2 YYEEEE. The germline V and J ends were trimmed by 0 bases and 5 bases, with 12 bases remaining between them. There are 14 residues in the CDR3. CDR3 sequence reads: CASSLALMANEQYF. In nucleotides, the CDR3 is TGTGCCAGCAGCTTGGCCCTTATGGCGAACGAGCAGTACTTC.

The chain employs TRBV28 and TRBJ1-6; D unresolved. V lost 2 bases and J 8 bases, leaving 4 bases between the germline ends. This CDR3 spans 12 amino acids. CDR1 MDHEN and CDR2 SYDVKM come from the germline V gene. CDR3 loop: CASSLEYSPLHF. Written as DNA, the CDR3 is TGTGCCAGCAGTTTAGAGTATTCACCCCTCCACTTT.

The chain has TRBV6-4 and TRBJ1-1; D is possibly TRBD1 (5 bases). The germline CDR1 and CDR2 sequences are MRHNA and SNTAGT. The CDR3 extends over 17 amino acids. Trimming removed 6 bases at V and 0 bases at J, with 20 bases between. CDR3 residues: CASRVLDTPFMNTEAFF. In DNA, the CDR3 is TGTGCCAGCAGGGTTCTGGACACCCCCTTTATGAACACTGAAGCTTTCTTT.

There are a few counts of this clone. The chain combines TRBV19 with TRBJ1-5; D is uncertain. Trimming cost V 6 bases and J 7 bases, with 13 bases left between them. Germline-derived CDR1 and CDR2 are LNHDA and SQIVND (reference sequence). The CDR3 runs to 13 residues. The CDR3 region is CASSRGAGQPQHF. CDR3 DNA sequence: TGTGCCAGTAGCCGCGGTGCAGGACAGCCCCAGCATTTT.

The chain's CDR3 is CASTLTNQPQHF. CDR3 nucleotides: TGTGCCAGCACTCTGACAAATCAGCCCCAGCATTTT. The rearrangement joins TRBV21-1 to TRBJ1-5; the DNA was not compared with TRBD1, the D call given in the table. TRBV21-1 is classified as a pseudogene. The CDR3 has 12 residues.

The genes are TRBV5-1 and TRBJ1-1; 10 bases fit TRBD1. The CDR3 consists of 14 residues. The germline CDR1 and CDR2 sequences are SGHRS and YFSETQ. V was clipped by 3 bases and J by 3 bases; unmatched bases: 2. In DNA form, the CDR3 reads TGCGCCAGCAGCTGGACAGGGGGTGACACTGAAGCTTTCTTT. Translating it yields CASSWTGGDTEAFF.

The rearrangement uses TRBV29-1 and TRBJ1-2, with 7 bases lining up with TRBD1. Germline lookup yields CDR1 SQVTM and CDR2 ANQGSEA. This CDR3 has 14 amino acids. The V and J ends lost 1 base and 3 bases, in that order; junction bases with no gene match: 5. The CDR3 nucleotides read TGCAGCGTTGAAGCGCAGGGGGAGGACTATGGCTACACCTTC. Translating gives CSVEAQGEDYGYTF.

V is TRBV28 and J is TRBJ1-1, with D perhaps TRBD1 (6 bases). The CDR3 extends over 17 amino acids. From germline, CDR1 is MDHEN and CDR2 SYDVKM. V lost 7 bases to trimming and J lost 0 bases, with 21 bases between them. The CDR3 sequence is CASTPPGASPVNTEAFF. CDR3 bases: TGTGCCAGCACCCCGCCAGGGGCATCCCCCGTGAACACTGAAGCTTTCTTT.

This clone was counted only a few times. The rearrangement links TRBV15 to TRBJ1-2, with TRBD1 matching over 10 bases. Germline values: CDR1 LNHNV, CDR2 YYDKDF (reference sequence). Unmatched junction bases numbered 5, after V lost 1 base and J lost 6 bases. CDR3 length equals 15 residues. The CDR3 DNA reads TGTGCCACCAGCAGAGCCCGGGACAGGGGAAATGGCTACACCTTC. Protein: CATSRARDRGNGYTF. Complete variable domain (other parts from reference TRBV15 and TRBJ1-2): DAMVIQNPRYQVTQFGKPVTLSCSQTLNHNVMYWYQQKSSQAPKLLFHYYDKDFNNEADTPDNFQSRRPNTSFCFLDIRSPGLGDTAMYLCATSRARDRGNGYTFGSGTRLTVV.

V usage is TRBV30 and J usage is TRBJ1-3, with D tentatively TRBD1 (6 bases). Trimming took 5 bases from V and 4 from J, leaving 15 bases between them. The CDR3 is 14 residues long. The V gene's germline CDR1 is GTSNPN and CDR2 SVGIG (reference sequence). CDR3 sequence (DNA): TGTGCCTGGGGGAGAGGGGGTCCCGGAAACACCATATATTTT. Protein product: CAWGRGGPGNTIYF.

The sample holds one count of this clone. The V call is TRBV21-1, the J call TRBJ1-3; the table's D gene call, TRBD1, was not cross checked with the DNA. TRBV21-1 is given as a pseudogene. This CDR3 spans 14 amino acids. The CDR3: CASTPGQSGNTIYF. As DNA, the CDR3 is TGTGCCAGCACTCCGGGACAGTCTGGAAACACCATATATTTT.

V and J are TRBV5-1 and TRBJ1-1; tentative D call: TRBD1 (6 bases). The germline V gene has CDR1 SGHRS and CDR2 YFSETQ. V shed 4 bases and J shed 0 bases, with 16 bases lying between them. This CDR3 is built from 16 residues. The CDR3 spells CASSQQGFGVNTEAFF. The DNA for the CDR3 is TGCGCCAGCAGCCAACAGGGATTCGGGGTGAACACTGAAGCTTTCTTT.

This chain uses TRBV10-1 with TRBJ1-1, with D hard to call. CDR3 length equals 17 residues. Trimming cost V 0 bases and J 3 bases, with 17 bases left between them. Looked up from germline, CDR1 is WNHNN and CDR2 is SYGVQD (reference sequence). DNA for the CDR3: TGCGCCAGCAGTGAGTCCTCTTATTTTAAGGGTGACACTGAAGCTTTCTTT. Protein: CASSESSYFKGDTEAFF.

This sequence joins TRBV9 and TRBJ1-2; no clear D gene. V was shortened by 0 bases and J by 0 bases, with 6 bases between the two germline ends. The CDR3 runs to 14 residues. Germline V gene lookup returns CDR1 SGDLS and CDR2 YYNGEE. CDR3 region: CASSVDGSNYGYTF. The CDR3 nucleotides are TGTGCCAGCAGCGTAGACGGATCTAACTATGGCTACACCTTC.

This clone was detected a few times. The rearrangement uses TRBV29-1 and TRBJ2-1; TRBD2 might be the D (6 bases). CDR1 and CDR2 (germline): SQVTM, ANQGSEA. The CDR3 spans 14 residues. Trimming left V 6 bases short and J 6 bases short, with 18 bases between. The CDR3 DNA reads TGCAGCGTACGAAGCGGGCTTACGGGCAATGAGCAGTTCTTC. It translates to CSVRSGLTGNEQFF.